This is a list of T cell receptor beta chains from one sample in a study of blood T cell repertoires in COVID-19. The assay was immunoSEQ multiplex PCR, and TCRdb's table has in-frame clones only and misses some. Of under 85,000 clones listed, approximately 91% are singletons. The sequenced material came from peripheral blood. The source of these receptors is a man aged 70 or older with active or convalescent COVID-19. Each CDR3 is given with its conserved first and last residue. The D gene is left open where the match is weak. Some rows mark clone size as missing; the rest say once, few, many or name a class of expanded clone.

D: TRBD1; J: TRBJ2-3; V: TRBV6-2/TRBV6-3; size: .; CDR3: CASSSGQDTDTQYF; DNA: TGTGCCAGCAGTTCCGGACAGGACACAGATACGCAGTATTTT
D: TRBD1; J: TRBJ1-1; V: TRBV5-6; size: .; CDR3: CASKHEGGNTEAFF; DNA: TGTGCCAGCAAGCACGAAGGGGGCAACACTGAAGCTTTCTTT
D: .; J: TRBJ2-6; V: TRBV14; size: .; CDR3: CASRLSLQGTGANVLTF; DNA: TGTGCCAGCAGACTTAGCCTGCAGGGTACTGGGGCCAACGTCCTGACTTTC
D: TRBD1; J: TRBJ1-4; V: TRBV7-2; size: .; CDR3: CASSLDLAGGGTNEKLFF; DNA: TGTGCCAGCAGCTTAGATTTGGCAGGGGGCGGAACTAATGAAAAACTGTTTTTT
D: TRBD1; J: TRBJ1-1; V: TRBV11-2; size: .; CDR3: CASSFATGDEAFF; DNA: TGTGCCAGCAGCTTCGCGACAGGGGATGAAGCTTTCTTT
D: .; J: TRBJ2-7; V: TRBV5-1; size: .; CDR3: CASSLTFDEQYF; DNA: TGCGCCAGCAGCCTTACATTCGACGAGCAGTACTTC
D: .; J: TRBJ1-5; V: TRBV9; size: .; CDR3: CASSAYATSNQPQHF; DNA: TGTGCCAGCAGTGCGTATGCAACTAGCAATCAGCCCCAGCATTTT
D: TRBD1; J: TRBJ1-6; V: TRBV6-2/TRBV6-3; size: .; CDR3: CASSYWDRESSPLHF; DNA: TGTGCCAGCAGTTACTGGGACAGGGAAAGTTCACCCCTCCACTTT
D: TRBD2; J: TRBJ2-1; V: TRBV4-3; size: .; CDR3: CASSQGLADSYNEQFF; DNA: TGCGCCAGCAGCCAAGGACTAGCGGATTCCTACAATGAGCAGTTCTTC
D: TRBD2; J: TRBJ2-1; V: TRBV4-3; size: .; CDR3: CASSQNIIAGGSYNEQFF; DNA: TGCGCCAGCAGCCAAAACATAATAGCGGGGGGTTCCTACAATGAGCAGTTCTTC
D: TRBD1; J: TRBJ1-1; V: TRBV7-2; size: .; CDR3: CASSLRQGANAFF; DNA: TGTGCCAGCAGCCTGAGACAGGGGGCAAATGCTTTCTTT
D: TRBD1; J: TRBJ2-3; V: TRBV27; size: .; CDR3: CASKQGRDTDTQYF; DNA: TGTGCCAGCAAACAGGGGCGTGACACAGATACGCAGTATTTT
D: TRBD1; J: TRBJ2-1; V: TRBV19; size: .; CDR3: CASSVTRGTGYNEQFF; DNA: TGTGCCAGTAGTGTTACCCGGGGGACAGGATACAATGAGCAGTTCTTC
D: .; J: TRBJ1-1; V: TRBV4-1; size: once; CDR3: CASSSMTGNTEAFF; DNA: TGCGCCAGCAGCTCAATGACAGGGAACACTGAAGCTTTCTTT
D: .; J: TRBJ1-4; V: TRBV5-1; size: .; CDR3: CASSLREGALEEKLFF; DNA: TGCGCCAGCAGCTTAAGGGAGGGTGCCCTAGAAGAAAAACTGTTTTTT
D: .; J: TRBJ2-7; V: TRBV9; size: .; CDR3: CASSSRTGPSEQYF; DNA: TGTGCCAGCAGCTCTCGGACTGGCCCCTCCGAGCAGTACTTC
D: TRBD1; J: TRBJ2-1; V: TRBV19; size: .; CDR3: CASSIFGTGPYNEQFF; DNA: TGTGCCAGTAGTATCTTTGGGACAGGGCCCTACAATGAGCAGTTCTTC
D: .; J: TRBJ1-2; V: TRBV5-6; size: .; CDR3: CASSWTDSNYGYTF; DNA: TGTGCCAGCAGTTGGACGGACAGTAACTATGGCTACACCTTC
D: TRBD1; J: TRBJ1-1; V: TRBV6-5; size: .; CDR3: CASRDRGQGEAFF; DNA: TGTGCCAGCAGAGACAGGGGGCAGGGTGAAGCTTTCTTT
D: TRBD2; J: TRBJ2-3; V: TRBV5-1; size: .; CDR3: CASSWLAGGLSDTQYF; DNA: TGCGCCAGCAGCTGGTTAGCGGGGGGCCTCTCAGATACGCAGTATTTT
D: TRBD1; J: TRBJ1-1; V: TRBV4-1; size: .; CDR3: CASSQDPQTGHAGDTEAFF; DNA: TGCGCCAGCAGCCAAGACCCTCAGACAGGGCATGCTGGGGACACTGAAGCTTTCTTT
D: TRBD2; J: TRBJ2-7; V: TRBV19; size: few; CDR3: CASSTGGFFYEQYF; DNA: TGTGCCAGTAGTACGGGAGGCTTTTTTTACGAGCAGTACTTC
D: .; J: TRBJ1-1; V: TRBV6-5; size: .; CDR3: CASSPEWGLNTEAFF; DNA: TGTGCCAGCAGTCCCGAATGGGGCTTGAACACTGAAGCTTTCTTT
D: .; J: TRBJ1-2; V: TRBV5-1; size: once; CDR3: CASSPDILYGYTF; DNA: TGCGCCAGCAGCCCTGACATACTGTATGGCTACACCTTC
D: .; J: TRBJ2-1; V: TRBV9; size: once; CDR3: CASSPQGNYNEQFF; DNA: TGTGCCAGCAGCCCCCAGGGGAACTACAATGAGCAGTTCTTC
D: TRBD1; J: TRBJ1-6; V: TRBV7-8; size: once; CDR3: CASSLVSDRGSSPLHF; DNA: TGTGCCAGCAGCTTAGTTTCAGACAGGGGTAGTTCACCCCTCCACTTT
D: TRBD2; J: TRBJ2-3; V: TRBV7-3; size: .; CDR3: CASSLTSLAGGPVTDTQYF; DNA: TGTGCCAGCAGCTTAACGTCCCTAGCGGGGGGGCCGGTTACAGATACGCAGTATTTT
D: .; J: TRBJ2-7; V: TRBV6-2/TRBV6-3; size: .; CDR3: CASSYAQTGYEQYF; DNA: TGTGCCAGCAGTTACGCCCAAACAGGGTACGAGCAGTACTTC
D: .; J: TRBJ1-2; V: TRBV19; size: .; CDR3: CASSFEGEGYTF; DNA: TGTGCCAGTAGTTTTGAAGGGGAAGGCTACACCTTC
D: .; J: TRBJ1-5; V: TRBV19; size: .; CDR3: CASSRAATGQPQHF; DNA: TGTGCCAGTAGTCGGGCAGCCACAGGGCAGCCCCAGCATTTT
D: TRBD1; J: TRBJ2-7; V: TRBV27; size: .; CDR3: CASRPTGGEQYF; DNA: TGTGCCAGCAGGCCTACAGGGGGCGAGCAGTACTTC
D: TRBD1; J: TRBJ1-6; V: TRBV11-2; size: .; CDR3: CASSPTLGGNHSPLHF; DNA: TGTGCCAGCAGCCCTACCTTAGGGGGCAATCATTCACCCCTCCACTTT
D: .; J: TRBJ2-7; V: TRBV11-2; size: .; CDR3: CASSRPGGLFYEQYF; DNA: TGTGCCAGCAGCCGCCCAGGGGGACTGTTTTACGAGCAGTACTTC
D: TRBD2; J: TRBJ2-5; V: TRBV5-4; size: once; CDR3: CASRTGTRSQETQYF; DNA: TGTGCCAGCAGGACCGGGACTAGATCGCAGGAGACCCAGTACTTC
D: .; J: TRBJ1-2; V: TRBV24-1; size: .; CDR3: CATSAPGQNSYTF; DNA: TGTGCCACCAGTGCCCCGGGACAAAATTCCTACACCTTC
D: TRBD1; J: TRBJ2-1; V: TRBV11-2; size: once; CDR3: CASRPTGVEFRFF; DNA: TGTGCCAGCAGGCCTACAGGGGTTGAGTTCCGGTTCTTC
D: TRBD1; J: TRBJ1-5; V: TRBV24-1; size: .; CDR3: CATSDPGQGGHQPQHF; DNA: TGTGCCACCAGTGATCCGGGACAGGGGGGACATCAGCCCCAGCATTTT
D: .; J: TRBJ2-5; V: TRBV15; size: .; CDR3: CATSRDDAGETQYF; DNA: TGTGCCACCAGCAGAGATGACGCCGGGGAGACCCAGTACTTC
D: .; J: TRBJ1-6; V: TRBV9; size: .; CDR3: CASSPGSSYNSPLHF; DNA: TGTGCCAGCAGCCCAGGCAGCTCCTATAATTCACCCCTCCACTTT
D: TRBD2; J: TRBJ2-5; V: TRBV3-1/TRBV3-2; size: .; CDR3: CASHQGTSGIRAAQYF; DNA: TGTGCCAGCCACCAAGGGACTAGCGGTATTCGTGCGGCCCAGTACTTC
D: TRBD1; J: TRBJ1-2; V: TRBV28; size: .; CDR3: CASSSTGGAPYGYTF; DNA: TGTGCCAGCAGCTCGACAGGGGGCGCCCCCTATGGCTACACCTTC
D: TRBD2; J: TRBJ2-3; V: TRBV5-1; size: .; CDR3: CASSSRTSGGGNTQYF; DNA: TGCGCCAGCAGCTCGAGAACTAGCGGGGGTGGAAATACGCAGTATTTT
D: .; J: TRBJ2-7; V: TRBV30; size: .; CDR3: CAWRSISYEQYF; DNA: TGTGCCTGGAGAAGCATCTCCTACGAGCAGTACTTC
D: TRBD1; J: TRBJ1-2; V: TRBV6-6; size: few; CDR3: CASTDRGGYGYTF; DNA: TGTGCCAGCACGGACAGGGGCGGCTATGGCTACACCTTC
D: .; J: TRBJ1-1; V: TRBV27; size: .; CDR3: CASSLEVGTPSEAFF; DNA: TGTGCCAGCAGTTTAGAGGTGGGTACACCCTCAGAAGCTTTCTTT
D: TRBD1; J: TRBJ2-6; V: TRBV19; size: .; CDR3: CASSRQGQTGANVLTF; DNA: TGTGCCAGTAGTAGACAGGGGCAAACTGGGGCCAACGTCCTGACTTTC
D: .; J: TRBJ2-7; V: TRBV4-2; size: .; CDR3: CASSQDQEEPSYEQYF; DNA: TGTGCCAGCAGCCAAGATCAGGAGGAACCGAGCTACGAGCAGTACTTC
D: .; J: TRBJ2-7; V: TRBV6-5; size: .; CDR3: CASSSPIGQHSYEQYF; DNA: TGTGCCAGCAGTTCCCCCATTGGGCAACATTCCTACGAGCAGTACTTC
D: .; J: TRBJ1-5; V: TRBV6-5; size: few; CDR3: CASSYTGDQPQHF; DNA: TGTGCCAGCAGCTACACAGGTGATCAGCCCCAGCATTTT
D: .; J: TRBJ1-1; V: TRBV13; size: .; CDR3: CASSLSPTGLGVNTEAFF; DNA: TGTGCCAGCAGCTTAAGCCCGACTGGTCTGGGAGTGAACACTGAAGCTTTCTTT
D: .; J: TRBJ2-3; V: TRBV5-1; size: .; CDR3: CASSFGTRGDTQYF; DNA: TGCGCCAGCAGCTTTGGGACCCGGGGGGATACGCAGTATTTT